This T cell receptor (beta chain) was retrieved from a study of T cell responses to AZD1222 COVID-19 vaccine (dated by TCRdb to about 2021). About the full investigation: AZD1222 recipients with second doses at about 4 weeks or about 12 weeks were pooled, because spike-specific TCR depth and breadth did not differ between schedules. TCR sequencing was performed for about 250 trial participants, of whom 200 to 210 were given two doses of AZD1222 and some 26 were given two doses of MenACWY control vaccine. Trial participants were enrolled by age into subgroups of 18-55, 56-69 and 70-plus years, and about 150, 27 and 61 TCR-sequenced participants, respectively, were included in these subgroups. The study at large found these results: Participants were mostly white British and included more females than males, and it was suggested by the authors that clonal diversity may have been underestimated. Because no samples from the day 14 peak response were available, repertoires could be characterized only after the peak T cell response. After two AZD1222 doses, both the breadth and the depth of spike-specific TCRs were significantly higher than at day 0 and than in MenACWY recipients. The 56-69-year group was small, and its depth increase did not reach significance, likely because of low power. Conclusions about previously exposed vaccinees are limited, since just a handful of AZD1222 recipients were seropositive for SARS-CoV-2 at baseline. The vaccine-associated CD4 TCRs covered the entire spike protein, and the dominant responses fell in regions 160-218 and 743-854. Epitopes outside the regions mutated in the B.1.351 and B.1.1.7 variants were reportedly recognized by nearly half of the unique spike-specific TCRs.

V is clipped by 0 bases and J by 6 bases, and the sequence between their germline boundaries is 3 bases long. Spanning cysteine to valine, the CDR3 consists of 11 amino acids. The sequence is cut down to CDR3 DNA, 33 bases in frame from base 1. The germline V gene (reference sequence) supplies CDR1 PRHDT and CDR2 FYEKMQ. The time point tag for this specimen amounts to: baseline before first vaccination. The vaccinee samples were drawn from two UK trials, COV001 and COV002, one of which was a single-blind randomized controlled phase 2/3 trial testing AZD1222 (ChAdOx1 nCoV-19) in healthy adults. For TCRbeta chain sequencing, PBMC samples from trial participants were taken at day 0 and at day 28 after the second dose. The CDR3 regions of human TCRbeta chains were analyzed by immunosequencing. The study's own analysis went as follows. TCRs in the repertoires were compared against a reference library of SARS-CoV-2-specific TCRs that had been generated with the MIRA antigen-specificity platform. Breadth was defined as the fraction of unique TCRs that were SARS-CoV-2-associated. Depth was defined as the fraction of total T cells that were SARS-CoV-2-associated. Using the MIRA data, every spike-specific TCR was mapped to the spike region that the TCR reacted to and assigned to either a CD4 or a CD8 class. Log10-transformed breadth and depth values were compared by one-way ANOVA with Sidak's multiple comparisons tests. Entries here come from immuneACCESS through TCRdb and include only in-frame sequences with V and J called. Some clones fail to appear in such tables; in the studies checked, an unresolved V gene covers under half of the shortfall, and the cause of the remainder is unknown. That table furnishes V, J and clone size, whereas the DNA furnished D and trimming. The sample has some 200,000 clones on record, roughly 92% of them singletons. The top ten clones comprise about 9.4% of the sample.

A note on this clone: The antigen it recognizes is unknown. Base qualities are not provided; no much larger clone lies one nucleotide away.

The receptor comes from an adult in good health. Specimen: peripheral blood, collected on day 0 of AZD1222 vaccination. This receptor chain uses TRBV13 and TRBJ2-7; the D gene lacks a confident call. The nucleotide sequence reads as follows: TGTGCCAGCAGCTTAGGGGTCGAGCAGTACGTC. Its protein is CASSLGVEQYV.